This is a list of T cell receptor beta chains from one sample in a study of Graves' ophthalmopathy and Graves' hyperthyroidism. TCRdb passed the multiplex PCR reads through MiXCR, listing each CDR3 protein once. The sample lists about 480,000 distinct CDR3 sequences, over 13% occurring once. Material: blood. The receptors were gathered from a young woman with Graves' ophthalmopathy. The CDR3 runs from the conserved cysteine through the conserved F or W.

j_gene,v_gene,CDR3aa
TRBJ2-4,TRBV10-3,CAISTGIGNIQYF
TRBJ2-7,TRBV11-2,CASSYPGTFYEQYF
TRBJ2-4,TRBV18,CASSPGFHIQYF
TRBJ2-5,TRBV2,CASSEAGLGQETQYF
TRBJ1-1,TRBV6-1,CASQEGHLNTEAFF
TRBJ1-5,TRBV7-2,CASRLQDVSNQPQHF
TRBJ2-7,TRBV28,CASNPPGQIFSYEQYF
TRBJ2-5,TRBV6-1,CASLNPGISETQYF
TRBJ2-4,TRBV5-4,CASSRIPLVREAKNIQYF
TRBJ2-7,TRBV27,CAGKDGGTYEQYF
TRBJ1-6,TRBV14,CASSQGGNNSPLHF
TRBJ1-5,TRBV6-4,CASRVLGGGYSNQPQHF
TRBJ2-5,TRBV6-1,CAAGGGSETQYF
TRBJ2-7,TRBV6-5,CASSRTGLSEQYF
TRBJ2-7,TRBV6-5,CASSYPRQNYEQYF
TRBJ2-2,TRBV20-1,CSARYPNTGELFF
TRBJ2-2,TRBV6-2/TRBV6-3,CASRPGQRNTGELFF
TRBJ2-2,TRBV6-1,CASRPGQGWAGELFF
TRBJ2-2,TRBV20-1,CSATNYLARNTGELFF
TRBJ2-7,TRBV7-3,CASSLGRQGSPYEQYF
TRBJ1-2,TRBV6-2/TRBV6-3,CASSYSQRGDGYTF
TRBJ1-2,TRBV12-3/TRBV12-4,CASSLAQIPNRVYGYTF
TRBJ2-7,TRBV20-1,CSARDTTSDKLIYEQYF
TRBJ1-3,TRBV9,CASSDPLTGGTSGNTIYF
TRBJ1-3,TRBV7-8,CASSPGRQRTSGNTIYF
TRBJ2-7,TRBV9,CASSPRLQSHEQYF
TRBJ1-3,TRBV12-3/TRBV12-4,CASSPFRAGNTIYF
TRBJ1-6,TRBV12-3/TRBV12-4,CASSLLWFLDGTYNSPLHF
TRBJ1-1,TRBV7-2,CASSFSGRSTEAFF
TRBJ2-7,TRBV6-1,CAIGTGLDEQYF
TRBJ2-5,TRBV7-6,CASSFRGPQETQYF
TRBJ2-5,TRBV27,CASSPGLPRETQYF
TRBJ2-2,TRBV6-1,CASTERVGELFF
TRBJ1-2,TRBV6-5,CASSYVRGELDYGYTF
TRBJ1-5,TRBV6-2/TRBV6-3,CASSYPFNQPQHF
TRBJ2-7,TRBV15,CATSTDGQGRYEQYF
TRBJ1-2,TRBV6-1,CASSEAFRGRDYGYTF
TRBJ1-1,TRBV20-1,CSAAQGINTEAFF
TRBJ2-2,TRBV4-2,CASSRNPGGTGELFF
TRBJ2-2,TRBV3-1,CASSHRGNTGELFF
TRBJ2-5,TRBV20-1,CSASSSRGAGETQYF
TRBJ1-1,TRBV6-2/TRBV6-3,CASSTDREGAFF